The 10 T cell receptor beta chains presented below share a single source sample, sequenced in a study of CD8+CD57+ T cells in acquired aplastic anemia. Using genomic DNA as the template, TCR beta VDJ and CDR3 profiling was carried out. TCRdb processed the reads anew with MiXCR; each CDR3 protein has one entry. The sample gives approximately 220,000 distinct CDR3 sequences, about 44% of which show up once; under 9% is in the top ten. All sequencing subjects had displayed CD8+CD57+ cell expansion on flow cytometry. The source material was sorted CD4+, CD8+, or CD8+CD57+ T cells (not recorded which) from PBMCs. The receptors were sampled from a human donor with aplastic anemia.

The chain links TRBV7-9 to TRBJ1-2, with 9 bases lining up with TRBD1. The CDR3 sequence is 14 residues long. V trimming: 5 bases; J trimming: 8 bases; junction bases outside the gene matches: 9. Germline CDR1 reads SEHNR; CDR2 reads FQNEAQ (reference sequence). The CDR3 DNA is TGTGCCAGCAGCGAAGGACAGGGGTCGCGCGGCTACACCTTC. It specifies CASSEGQGSRGYTF.

This sequence joins TRBV6-1 and TRBJ1-2; unclear D gene. V was cut by 5 bases and J by 3 bases, with 13 bases left in between. Per germline, CDR1 MNHNS and CDR2 SASEGT. The CDR3 totals 14 residues. CDR3 residues: CASSYIGRDYGYTF. The CDR3 DNA is TGTGCCAGCAGTTACATAGGACGGGACTATGGCTACACCTTC.

This chain joins TRBV19 and TRBJ1-6; D unresolved. Germline assignment: CDR1 LNHDA and CDR2 SQIVND (reference sequence). V lost 5 bases, J lost 7 bases, and 12 bases lay in between. The CDR3 runs to 14 residues. CDR3 in DNA: TGTGCCAGTAGTGCCAACGGGCAGAATTCACCCCTCCACTTT. Translated: CASSANGQNSPLHF.

This clonotype was counted ten times or more. This rearrangement joins TRBV7-9 to TRBJ2-1; no definite D call. V was trimmed by 2 bases and J by 8 bases, leaving 7 bases between them. Germline CDR1 reads SEHNR; CDR2 reads FQNEAQ (reference sequence). The CDR3 extends over 12 amino acids. DNA of the CDR3: TGTGCCAGCAGCTTATTAAGGGATGAGCAGTTCTTC. Translating it yields CASSLLRDEQFF.

The sample holds many counts of this clonotype. The chain links TRBV4-1 to TRBJ1-2; D may be TRBD1 (5 bases). V lost 5 bases and J 7 bases, leaving 11 bases between the germline ends. This CDR3 has 12 amino acids. Germline V CDR1 and CDR2: MGHRA, YSYEKL. CDR3 sequence reads: CASSATEAGYTF. DNA for the CDR3: TGCGCCAGCAGCGCGACAGAAGCTGGCTACACCTTC.

Many counts were recorded for this clonotype. This chain uses TRBV10-3 with TRBJ2-7; no firm D call. CDR1 ENHRY and CDR2 SYGVKD come from the germline V gene. The V and J ends lost 3 bases and 2 bases respectively, with 11 bases between them. The CDR3 covers 14 residues. This chain's CDR3 is CAISDLDRPYEQYF. The CDR3 DNA sequence: TGTGCCATCAGTGACCTGGACCGGCCCTACGAGCAGTACTTC.

This rearrangement joins TRBV3-1 to TRBJ1-4, with D unclear. Germline assignment: CDR1 LGHDT and CDR2 YNNKEL (reference sequence). The CDR3 contains 16 residues. V was shortened by 4 bases and J by 3 bases, with 15 bases between the two germline ends. The DNA for the CDR3 is TGTGCCAGCAGCCCACGTAAGGGCGAGCCTAATGAAAAACTGTTTTTT. Residues: CASSPRKGEPNEKLFF.

This chain uses TRBV10-3 with TRBJ2-7; weak D call: TRBD1 (6 bases). V lost 0 bases and J lost 2, with 11 bases in between. CDR3 length equals 15 residues. Germline V gene lookup returns CDR1 ENHRY and CDR2 SYGVKD. For the CDR3, the DNA is TGTGCCATCAGTGAGTCGACTGGACAGACCTACGAGCAGTACTTC. This sequence encodes CAISESTGQTYEQYF.

CDR3 amino acids: CASSFGEGQPQHF. The CDR3 bases are TGTGCCAGCAGTTTTGGGGAAGGACAGCCCCAGCATTTT. This chain connects TRBV27 to TRBJ1-5; D gene ambiguous. Between the trimmed V and J ends, which lost 3 bases and 7 bases, there was a span of 10 bases. The CDR3 length is 13 residues. Germline CDR1 is MNHEY and CDR2 is SMNVEV (reference sequence).

The chain's CDR3 is CASRLKRTHSNQPQHF. CDR3 bases: TGTGCCAGCAGGCTTAAACGGACCCATAGCAATCAGCCCCAGCATTTT. The V and J genes are TRBV27 and TRBJ1-5; D remains ambiguous. V gave up 6 bases and J gave up 0 bases, with 15 bases separating them. The germline gives CDR1 MNHEY, CDR2 SMNVEV (reference sequence). The length of the CDR3 is 16 residues.